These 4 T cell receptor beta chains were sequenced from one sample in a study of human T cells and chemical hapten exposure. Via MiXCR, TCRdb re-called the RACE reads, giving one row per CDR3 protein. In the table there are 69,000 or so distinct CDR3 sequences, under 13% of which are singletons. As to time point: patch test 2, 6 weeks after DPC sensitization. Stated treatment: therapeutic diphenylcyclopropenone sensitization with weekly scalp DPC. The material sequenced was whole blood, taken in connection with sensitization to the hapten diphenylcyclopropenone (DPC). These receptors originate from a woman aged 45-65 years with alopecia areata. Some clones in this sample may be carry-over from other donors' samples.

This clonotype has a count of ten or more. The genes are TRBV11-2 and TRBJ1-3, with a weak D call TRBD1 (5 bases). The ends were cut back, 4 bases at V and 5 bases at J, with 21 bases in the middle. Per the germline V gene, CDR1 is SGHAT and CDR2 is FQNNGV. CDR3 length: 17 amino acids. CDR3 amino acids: CASSSIGGASSRNTIYF. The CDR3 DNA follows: TGTGCCAGCAGCTCTATAGGTGGGGCGAGCTCGAGAAACACCATATATTTT.

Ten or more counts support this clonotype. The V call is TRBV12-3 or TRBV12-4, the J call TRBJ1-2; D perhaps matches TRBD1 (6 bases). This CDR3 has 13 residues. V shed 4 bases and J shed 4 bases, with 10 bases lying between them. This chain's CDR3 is CASSSQGFYGYTF. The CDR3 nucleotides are TGTGCCAGCAGTTCACAGGGCTTCTATGGCTACACCTTC.

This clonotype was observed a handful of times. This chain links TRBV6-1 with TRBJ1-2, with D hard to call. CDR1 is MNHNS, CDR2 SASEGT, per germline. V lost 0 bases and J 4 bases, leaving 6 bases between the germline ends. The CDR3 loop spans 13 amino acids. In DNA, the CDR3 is TGTGCCAGCAGTGAAGCGCCCCTCTATGGCTACACCTTC. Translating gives CASSEAPLYGYTF.

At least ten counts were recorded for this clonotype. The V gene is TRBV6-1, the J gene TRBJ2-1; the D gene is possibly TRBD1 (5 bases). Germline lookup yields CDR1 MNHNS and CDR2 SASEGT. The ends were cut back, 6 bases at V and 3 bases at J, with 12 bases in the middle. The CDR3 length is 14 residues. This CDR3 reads CASRTGSYYNEQFF. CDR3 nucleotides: TGTGCCAGCAGAACAGGCAGCTACTACAATGAGCAGTTCTTC.